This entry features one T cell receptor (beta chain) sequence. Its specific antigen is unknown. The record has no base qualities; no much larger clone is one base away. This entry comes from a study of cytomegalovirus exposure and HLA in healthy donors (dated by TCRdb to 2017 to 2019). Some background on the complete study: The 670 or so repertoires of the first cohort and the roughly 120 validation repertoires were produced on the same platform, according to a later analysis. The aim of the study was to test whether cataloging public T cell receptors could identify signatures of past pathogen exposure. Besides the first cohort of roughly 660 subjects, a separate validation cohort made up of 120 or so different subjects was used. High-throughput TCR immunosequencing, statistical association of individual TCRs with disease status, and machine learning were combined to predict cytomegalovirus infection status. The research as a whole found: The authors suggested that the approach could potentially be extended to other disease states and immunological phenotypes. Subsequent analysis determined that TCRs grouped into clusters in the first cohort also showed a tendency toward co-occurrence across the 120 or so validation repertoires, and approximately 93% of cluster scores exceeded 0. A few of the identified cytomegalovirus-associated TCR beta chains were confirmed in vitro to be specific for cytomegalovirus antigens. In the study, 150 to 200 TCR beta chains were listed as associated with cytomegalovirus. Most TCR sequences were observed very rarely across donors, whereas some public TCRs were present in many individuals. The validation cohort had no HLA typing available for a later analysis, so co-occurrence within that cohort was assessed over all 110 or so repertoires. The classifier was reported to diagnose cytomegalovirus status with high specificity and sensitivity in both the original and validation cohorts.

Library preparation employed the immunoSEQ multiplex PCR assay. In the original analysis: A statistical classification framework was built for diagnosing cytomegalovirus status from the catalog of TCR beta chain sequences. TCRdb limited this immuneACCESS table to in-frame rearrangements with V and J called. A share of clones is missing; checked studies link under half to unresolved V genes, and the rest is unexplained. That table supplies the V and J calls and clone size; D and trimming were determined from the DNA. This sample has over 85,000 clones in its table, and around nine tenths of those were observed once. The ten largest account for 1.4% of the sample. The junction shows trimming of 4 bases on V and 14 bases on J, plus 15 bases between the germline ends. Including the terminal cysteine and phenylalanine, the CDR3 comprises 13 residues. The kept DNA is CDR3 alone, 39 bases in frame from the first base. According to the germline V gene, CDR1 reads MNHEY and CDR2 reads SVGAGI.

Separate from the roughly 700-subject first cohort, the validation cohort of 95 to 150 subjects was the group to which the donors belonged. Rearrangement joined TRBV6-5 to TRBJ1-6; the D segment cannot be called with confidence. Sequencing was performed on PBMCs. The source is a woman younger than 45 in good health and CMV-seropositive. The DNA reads TGTGCCAGCAGTTTTGAGGGAATCGGGACCCTCCACTTT. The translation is CASSFEGIGTLHF.